This passage covers 16 T cell receptor beta chains from one sample sequenced in a study of Graves' ophthalmopathy and Graves' hyperthyroidism. As the template, RNA transcripts were used to amplify TCR beta CDR3 regions. RT-PCR with HTBI primers came first, then second-round multiplex PCR. TCRdb re-called the multiplex PCR reads with MiXCR, one entry per CDR3 protein. The table lists 500,000 to 600,000 distinct CDR3 sequences, under 40% of them singletons. The sequenced material came from peripheral blood or thyroid tissue (not recorded which). The receptors here all came from an adult man with Graves' hyperthyroidism.

The chain couples TRBV20-1 to TRBJ2-7; 12 positions match TRBD2. The better agreement between TRBJ2-1 and the DNA end casts doubt on the J call. This CDR3 comprises 15 residues. The germline CDR1 and CDR2 sequences are DFQATT and SNEGSKA (reference sequence). CDR3 in DNA: TGCAGTGCTAGAGATCTAGCGGGAGGGCTCAATGAGCAGTTCTTC. Amino acids: CSARDLAGGLNEQFF.

In this sample, this clonotype turned up many times. The CDR3 coding sequence is TGCAGTGCTAACCCCGGGACAGGGGGCCATTGGGCTTTCTTT. Its protein is CSANPGTGGHWAFF. V is TRBV20-1 and J is TRBJ1-1, with TRBD1 matching 12 bases. The CDR3 totals 14 residues. CDR1 is DFQATT, CDR2 SNEGSKA, per germline (reference sequence). The ends lost 4 bases at V and 11 bases at J; junction bases unmatched: 11.

The genes are TRBV29-1 and TRBJ1-4, with no clear D. This CDR3 contains 12 residues. CDR1 is SQVTM and CDR2 is ANQGSEA in the germline V gene. The CDR3 loop is CSAGSSNEKLFF. CDR3 nucleotides: TGCAGTGCCGGGTCCTCAAATGAAAAACTGTTTTTT.

This clonotype was picked up many times. The chain carries TRBV5-8 and TRBJ2-7; D call uncertain. The CDR3 contains 12 residues. V lost 5 bases and J lost 6, with 12 bases in between. Germline V CDR1 and CDR2: SGHTS, YDEGEE. The DNA for the CDR3 is TGTGCCAGCAGTACGCCCATGAGCGAGCAGTACTTC. This codes for CASSTPMSEQYF.

The chain carries TRBV5-1 and TRBJ1-1; D is uncertain. Between the trimmed V and J ends, which lost 0 bases and 6 bases, there was a span of 15 bases. CDR3 length: 15 residues. In germline, CDR1 is SGHRS, CDR2 YFSETQ. The CDR3 DNA reads TGCGCCAGCAGCTTGGAGCTCACGGGGATCGCTGAAGCTTTCTTT. Amino acid sequence: CASSLELTGIAEAFF.

Comment on this clonotype: Possible read error: a much larger clone is one base away. J is TRBJ1-2 and V is TRBV5-6, with D possibly matching TRBD1 (6 bases). Trimming pared 4 bases from V and 6 bases from J, leaving 16 bases between. The CDR3 loop spans 14 amino acids. Germline V CDR1 and CDR2: SGHDT, YYEEEE. CDR3 sequence: CASSPGGLVHGYTF. CDR3 DNA: TGTGCCAGCAGCCCGGGGGGCCTGGTCCATGGCTACACCTTC.

This clonotype was recorded a few times. This chain uses TRBV7-2 with TRBJ2-7; TRBD2 aligns across 9 bases. Judging by the DNA end, TRBJ2-1 fits better; the J call may be wrong. CDR1 and CDR2 (germline): SGHTA, FQGNSA. The length of the CDR3 is 13 residues. The CDR3 region is CASVAGAYNEQFF. The CDR3 bases are TGTGCCAGCGTAGCGGGAGCGTACAATGAGCAGTTCTTC.

This clonotype appeared many times. V and J are TRBV20-1 and TRBJ2-5; D is perhaps TRBD1 (6 bases). Germline assignment: CDR1 DFQATT and CDR2 SNEGSKA (reference sequence). CDR3 length: 13 amino acids. V was shortened by 6 bases and J by 5 bases, with 16 bases between the two germline ends. CDR3 nucleotide sequence: TGCAGTGCGTCCGGGACATCTCAGGAGACCCAGTACTTC. This translates into CSASGTSQETQYF.

This clonotype was seen ten or more times. The V and J genes are TRBV2 and TRBJ1-5; D might be TRBD1 (5 bases). Deletions cut 4 bases from V and 7 bases from J, with 14 bases between. This CDR3 spans 14 amino acids. Germline CDR1 is SNHLY and CDR2 is FYNNEI. The CDR3 DNA is TGTGCCAGCAGTGGAGGGACCCACGGGCAGCCCCAGCATTTT. It codes for CASSGGTHGQPQHF.

V is TRBV6-5 and J is TRBJ2-2, with TRBD1 matching 10 bases. Unmatched junction bases numbered 9, after V lost 0 bases and J lost 2 bases. The CDR3 has 19 residues. Looked up from germline, CDR1 is MNHEY and CDR2 is SVGAGI. The CDR3 spells CASSYSGWWDRGNTGELFF. The CDR3, as DNA: TGTGCCAGCAGTTACTCGGGATGGTGGGACAGGGGTAACACCGGGGAGCTGTTTTTT.

This clonotype appeared many times. The genes are TRBV25-1 and TRBJ2-2, with 7 bases that match TRBD1. Germline V gene lookup returns CDR1 MGHDK and CDR2 SYGVNS. V dropped 2 bases and J dropped 0; count of bases not matched to a gene: 9. This CDR3 has 18 residues. For the CDR3, the DNA is TGTGCCAGCAGTGAAAATACAGGGGACGAGACGAACACCGGGGAGCTGTTTTTT. This encodes CASSENTGDETNTGELFF.

CDR3 coding DNA: TGCAGTGCTAGACCATACCCGGGCCCAGGGCGGGGGAGGGGCTACACCTTC. Encoded protein: CSARPYPGPGRGRGYTF. The chain is built from TRBV20-1 and TRBJ1-2; TRBD1 might be the D (5 bases). This CDR3 has 17 amino acids. Germline values: CDR1 DFQATT, CDR2 SNEGSKA (reference sequence). The V and J ends lost 2 bases and 8 bases respectively, with 27 bases between them.

This clonotype was counted ten times or more. The chain combines TRBV19 with TRBJ2-2; the match to TRBD1 covers 7 bases. CDR1 and CDR2 (germline): LNHDA, SQIVND (reference sequence). V lost 4 bases, J lost 7 bases, and 6 bases stayed unmatched. The CDR3 spans 14 residues. DNA for the CDR3: TGTGCCAGTAGTACCCGTACAGGGGACGGGGAGCTGTTTTTT. This gives the protein CASSTRTGDGELFF. Looking up the rest from reference TRBV19 and TRBJ2-2 gives the full variable domain: DGGITQSPKYLFRKEGQNVTLSCEQNLNHDAMYWYRQDPGQGLRLIYYSQIVNDFQKGDIAEGYSVSREKKESFPLTVTSAQKNPTAFYLCASSTRTGDGELFFGEGSRLTVL.

This clonotype was detected only a few times. No DNA is shown, since the ends of the CDR3 on it are uncertain; the CDR3 is the one TCRdb lists. The rearrangement links TRBV7-8 to TRBJ1-1; the table's TRBD1 call for D was not verified on the DNA. Germline CDR1 SGHVS, CDR2 FQNEAQ. With termini counted, the CDR3 has 14 amino acids. CDR3 region: CASSWGPGNTEVFF.

Of note for this clonotype: Relative to the germline gene, one junction end is altered; a read error may explain this. The V and J genes are TRBV3-1 and TRBJ2-2, with a possible D match to TRBD1 (6 bases). This CDR3 comprises 13 residues. The germline V gene has CDR1 LGHDT and CDR2 YNNKEL (reference sequence). The CDR3, as DNA: TGTGCCAGCAACCAACGCAGGGGCGATGCGCTGTTTTTT. It encodes CASNQRRGDALFF.

For this clonotype: One base away lies a much larger clone, so this may be a sequencing read error. V and J are TRBV16 and TRBJ1-5; D not resolved. This CDR3 has 16 residues. Per germline, CDR1 KGHSY and CDR2 FQNENV. Trimming removed 2 bases from V and 4 bases from J, with 15 bases in between. The CDR3, as DNA: TGTGCCAGCAGCCAACCTTCTCGTAGGATTAATCAGCCCCAGCATTTT. Its translation: CASSQPSRRINQPQHF.